This T cell receptor (beta chain) is drawn from a study of PD-1 blockade in classical Hodgkin lymphoma. Study context: The patients were dosed with nivolumab 3 mg/kg, infused intravenously every 2 weeks.

This sample's time point: cycle 4 day 1 (C4D1), after around six weeks of nivolumab. Every patient relapsed after autologous stem cell transplantation, and brentuximab vedotin exposure varied. The germline gives CDR1 SGHVS, CDR2 FNYEAQ. The ends lost 5 bases at V and 1 base at J; junction bases unmatched: 3. The CDR3 is 16 residues long. Some clones are missing from TCRdb's copy, which holds only in-frame ones; the method was immunoSEQ multiplex PCR. The sample lists more than 85,000 clones; roughly nine tenths were seen once. This sequence was found in a human donor with classical Hodgkin lymphoma. Material: peripheral blood mononuclear cells (PBMCs), obtained before the fourth cycle of nivolumab. J is TRBJ2-3 and V is TRBV7-6; 13 nucleotides agree with TRBD2. The CDR3 nucleotides are TGTGCCAGCAGCGTACTAGCGGGAGGGGGCACAGATACGCAGTATTTT. Protein: CASSVLAGGGTDTQYF.